Below are 6 T cell receptor beta chains sequenced from a single sample in a study of T cells in Graves' hyperthyroidism and ophthalmopathy. Amplification of TCR beta CDR3 regions used RNA as the template. TCR CDR3 underwent first-round RT-PCR with the HTBI primer set. TCRdb processed the multiplex PCR reads anew with MiXCR; each CDR3 protein has one entry. The sample includes around 620,000 distinct CDR3 sequences, just over 45% of them seen just once. Source material: peripheral blood or thyroid tissue (not recorded which). The origin of the receptors is an adult woman with Graves' disease, either hyperthyroidism or ophthalmopathy (not recorded which).

About this clonotype: This sequence may be a read error, since a much larger clone differs from it by one base. The chain is built from TRBV28 and TRBJ2-7; 7 bases agree with TRBD2. Germline CDR1 is MDHEN and CDR2 is SYDVKM. The CDR3 has 14 residues. The CDR3 DNA sequence: TGTGCCAGCAGTTCCGGGACTACGTGGTACGGGCAGTACTTC. It codes for CASSSGTTWYGQYF.

This clonotype was counted ten times or more. The CDR3 spells CSARGRGGYEQYF. CDR3 sequence (DNA): TGCAGTGCTAGGGGGCGGGGGGGCTACGAGCAGTACTTC. The chain carries TRBV20-1 and TRBJ2-7; 9 bases map to TRBD2. CDR3 size: 13 residues. Germline values: CDR1 DFQATT, CDR2 SNEGSKA (reference sequence). With 3 bases clipped from V and 3 bases from J, the junction kept 3 bases outside the gene matches.

This clonotype was seen ten or more times. The chain employs TRBV7-2 and TRBJ1-4; D gene ambiguous. CDR1 and CDR2 (germline): SGHTA, FQGNSA. The CDR3 covers 15 residues. V was trimmed by 5 bases and J by 3 bases, leaving 13 bases between them. CDR3 bases: TGTGCCAGCAGCCCTCCTGGGTTTCCTAATGAAAAACTGTTTTTT. Its protein is CASSPPGFPNEKLFF.

This clonotype was seen many times. The chain joins TRBV19 to TRBJ1-1; D gene ambiguous. The length of the CDR3 is 14 residues. Germline values: CDR1 LNHDA, CDR2 SQIVND (reference sequence). V was cut by 3 bases and J by 2 bases, with 10 bases left in between. CDR3 protein: CASSMRVANTEAFF. DNA of the CDR3: TGTGCCAGTAGTATGAGGGTGGCAAACACTGAAGCTTTCTTT. Variable domain in full (rest from reference TRBV19 and TRBJ1-1): DGGITQSPKYLFRKEGQNVTLSCEQNLNHDAMYWYRQDPGQGLRLIYYSQIVNDFQKGDIAEGYSVSREKKESFPLTVTSAQKNPTAFYLCASSMRVANTEAFFGQGTRLTVV.

This clonotype occurred a few times. As DNA, the CDR3 is TGTGCCTGGAGTGCTCAAGAGACCCAGTACTTC. Amino acid sequence: CAWSAQETQYF. The V and J genes are TRBV30 and TRBJ2-5; unclear D gene. Germline lookup yields CDR1 GTSNPN and CDR2 SVGIG (reference sequence). The CDR3 spans 11 residues. Trimming took 1 base from V and 2 from J, leaving 2 bases between them.

This clonotype was found many times. The V call is TRBV10-3, the J call TRBJ2-5, with 10 bases fitting TRBD2. The CDR3 is 17 amino acids. Unmatched junction bases numbered 9, after V lost 0 bases and J lost 5 bases. Germline V gene lookup returns CDR1 ENHRY and CDR2 SYGVKD. CDR3 loop: CAISESRSSGSRETQYF. Here the CDR3 DNA reads TGTGCCATCAGTGAGTCGCGGTCTAGCGGGAGTAGGGAGACCCAGTACTTC.